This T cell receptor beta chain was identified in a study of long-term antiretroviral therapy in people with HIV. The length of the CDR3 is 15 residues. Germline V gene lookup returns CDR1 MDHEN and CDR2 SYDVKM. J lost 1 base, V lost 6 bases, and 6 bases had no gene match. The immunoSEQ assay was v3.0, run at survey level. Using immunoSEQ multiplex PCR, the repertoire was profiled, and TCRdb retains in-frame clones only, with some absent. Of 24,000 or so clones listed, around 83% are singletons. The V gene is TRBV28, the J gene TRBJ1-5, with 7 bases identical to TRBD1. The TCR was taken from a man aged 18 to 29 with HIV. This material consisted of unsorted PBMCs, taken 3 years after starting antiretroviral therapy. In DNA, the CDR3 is TGTGCCAGCAGCGCCGACAGGGCGAGCAATCAGCCCCAGCATTTT. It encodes CASSADRASNQPQHF.